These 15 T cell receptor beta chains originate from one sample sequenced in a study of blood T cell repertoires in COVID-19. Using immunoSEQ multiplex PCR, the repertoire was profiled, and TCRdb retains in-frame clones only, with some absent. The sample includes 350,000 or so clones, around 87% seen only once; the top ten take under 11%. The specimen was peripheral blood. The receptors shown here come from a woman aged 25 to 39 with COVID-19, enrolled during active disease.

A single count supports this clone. CDR3 amino acids: CASSLSGQGTYEQYF. CDR3 nucleotides: TGTGCCAGCTCCCTATCGGGACAGGGGACCTACGAGCAGTACTTC. The chain joins TRBV18 to TRBJ2-7; TRBD1 agrees at 10 bases. Unmatched junction bases numbered 7, after V lost 6 bases and J lost 2 bases. CDR3 length: 15 residues. The germline V gene encodes CDR1 KGHSH and CDR2 LQKENI. The full variable domain, with the rest looked up from reference TRBV18 and TRBJ2-7, is NAGVMQNPRHLVRRRGQEARLRCSPMKGHSHVYWYRQLPEEGLKFMVYLQKENIIDESGMPKERFSAEFPKEGPSILRIQQVVRGDSAAYFCASSLSGQGTYEQYFGPGTRLTVT.

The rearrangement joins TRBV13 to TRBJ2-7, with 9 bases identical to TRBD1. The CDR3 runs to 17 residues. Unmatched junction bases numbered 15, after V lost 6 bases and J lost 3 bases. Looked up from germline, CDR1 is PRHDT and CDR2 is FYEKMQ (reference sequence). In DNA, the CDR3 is TGTGCCAGCAGGCGTAGGAGCCCGGGACAGGGAGACTACGAGCAGTACTTC. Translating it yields CASRRRSPGQGDYEQYF.

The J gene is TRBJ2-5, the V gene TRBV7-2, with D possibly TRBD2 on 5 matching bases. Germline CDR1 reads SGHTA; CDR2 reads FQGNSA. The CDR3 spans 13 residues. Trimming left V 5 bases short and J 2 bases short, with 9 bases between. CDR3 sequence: CASSLQRQETQYF. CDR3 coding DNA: TGTGCCAGCAGCCTACAGCGGCAAGAGACCCAGTACTTC.

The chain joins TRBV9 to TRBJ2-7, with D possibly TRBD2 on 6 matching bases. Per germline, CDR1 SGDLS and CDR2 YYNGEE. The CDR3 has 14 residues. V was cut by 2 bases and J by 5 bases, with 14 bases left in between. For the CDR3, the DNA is TGTGCCAGCAGCGTGGATATTGCGGGAAACGAGCAGTACTTC. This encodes CASSVDIAGNEQYF.

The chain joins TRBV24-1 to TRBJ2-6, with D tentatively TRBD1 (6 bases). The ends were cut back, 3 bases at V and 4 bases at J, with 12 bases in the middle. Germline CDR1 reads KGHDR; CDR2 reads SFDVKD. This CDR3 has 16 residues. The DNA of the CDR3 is TGTGCCACCAGTGATCACAGGGCGGACGGGGCCAACGTCCTGACTTTC. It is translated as CATSDHRADGANVLTF.

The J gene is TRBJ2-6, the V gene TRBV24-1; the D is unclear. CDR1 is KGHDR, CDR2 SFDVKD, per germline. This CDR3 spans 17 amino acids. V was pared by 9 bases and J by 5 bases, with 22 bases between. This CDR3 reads CATAKENGRIWANVLTF. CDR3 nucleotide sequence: TGTGCCACCGCCAAGGAAAATGGCAGGATCTGGGCCAACGTCCTGACTTTC.

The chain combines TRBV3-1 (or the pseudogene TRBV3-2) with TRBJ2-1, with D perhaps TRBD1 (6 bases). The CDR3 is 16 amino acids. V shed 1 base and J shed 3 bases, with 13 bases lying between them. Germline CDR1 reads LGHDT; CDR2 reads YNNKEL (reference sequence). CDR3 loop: CASSQVPQGLYNEQFF. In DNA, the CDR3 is TGTGCCAGCAGCCAAGTCCCACAGGGCCTCTACAATGAGCAGTTCTTC.

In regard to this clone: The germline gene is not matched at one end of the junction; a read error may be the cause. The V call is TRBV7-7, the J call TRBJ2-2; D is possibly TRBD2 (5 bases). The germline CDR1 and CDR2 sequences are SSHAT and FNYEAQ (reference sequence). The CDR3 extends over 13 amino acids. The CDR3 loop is CASSFSGTGELFF. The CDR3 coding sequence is TGTGCTAGCAGCTTTTCGGGAACCGGGGAGCTGTTTTTT.

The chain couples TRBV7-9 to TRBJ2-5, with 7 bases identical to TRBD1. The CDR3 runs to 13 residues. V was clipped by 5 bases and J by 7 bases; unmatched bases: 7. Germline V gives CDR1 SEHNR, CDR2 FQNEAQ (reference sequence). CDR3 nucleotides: TGTGCCAGCAGCCTGAACAGGGGTGGGACCCAGTACTTC. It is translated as CASSLNRGGTQYF.

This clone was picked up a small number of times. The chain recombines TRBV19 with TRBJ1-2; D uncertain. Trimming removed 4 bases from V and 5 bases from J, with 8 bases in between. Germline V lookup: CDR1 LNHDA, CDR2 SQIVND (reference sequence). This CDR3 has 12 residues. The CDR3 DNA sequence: TGTGCCAGTAGTAGGCGGGAATATGGCTACACCTTC. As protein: CASSRREYGYTF.

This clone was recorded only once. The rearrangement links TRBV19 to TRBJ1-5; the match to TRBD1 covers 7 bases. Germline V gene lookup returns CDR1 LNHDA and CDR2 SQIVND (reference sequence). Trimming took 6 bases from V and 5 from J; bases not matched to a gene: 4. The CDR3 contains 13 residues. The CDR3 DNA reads TGTGCCAGTAGGGGGACAGTCTATCAGCCCCAGCATTTT. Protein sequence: CASRGTVYQPQHF.

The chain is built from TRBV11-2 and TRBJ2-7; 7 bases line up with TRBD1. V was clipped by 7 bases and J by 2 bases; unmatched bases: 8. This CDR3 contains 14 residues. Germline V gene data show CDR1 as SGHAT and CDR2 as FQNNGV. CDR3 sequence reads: CASTPDRLTYEQYF. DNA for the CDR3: TGTGCCAGCACCCCGGACAGGTTAACCTACGAGCAGTACTTC.

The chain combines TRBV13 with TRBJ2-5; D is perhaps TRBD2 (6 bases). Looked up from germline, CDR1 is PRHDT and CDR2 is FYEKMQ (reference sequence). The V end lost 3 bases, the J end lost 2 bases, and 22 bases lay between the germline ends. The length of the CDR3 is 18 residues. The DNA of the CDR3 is TGTGCCAGCAGCTTTAGGCTAGCGCCGACCCTCCCACAAGAGACCCAGTACTTC. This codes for CASSFRLAPTLPQETQYF.

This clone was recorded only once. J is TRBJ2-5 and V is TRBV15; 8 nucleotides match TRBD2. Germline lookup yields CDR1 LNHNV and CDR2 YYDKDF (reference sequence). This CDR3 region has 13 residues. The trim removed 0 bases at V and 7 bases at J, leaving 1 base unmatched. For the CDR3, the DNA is TGTGCCACCAGCAGAGATGCGGGGGGGACCCAGTACTTC. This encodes CATSRDAGGTQYF. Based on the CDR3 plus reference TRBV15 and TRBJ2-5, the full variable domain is DAMVIQNPRYQVTQFGKPVTLSCSQTLNHNVMYWYQQKSSQAPKLLFHYYDKDFNNEADTPDNFQSRRPNTSFCFLDIRSPGLGDTAMYLCATSRDAGGTQYFGPGTRLLVL.

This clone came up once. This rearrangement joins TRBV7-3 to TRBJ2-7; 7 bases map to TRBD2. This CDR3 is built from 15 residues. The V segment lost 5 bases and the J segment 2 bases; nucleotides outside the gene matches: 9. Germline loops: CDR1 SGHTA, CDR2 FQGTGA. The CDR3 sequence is CASSLGGGIPYEQYF. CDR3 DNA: TGTGCCAGCAGCCTCGGGGGAGGGATTCCCTACGAGCAGTACTTC.